This record looks at one T cell receptor beta chain sequence and its context. The entry originates in a study of blood T cell repertoires in COVID-19. Looking at the study overall: The United States, Italy and Spain provided the acute and convalescent COVID-19 samples. From T cells, B-cell-depleted T cells, or PBMCs came the material, which was cDNA or gDNA.

Original processing notes: Reference gene primer amplification yielded estimated nucleated cell counts. Using immunoSEQ multiplex PCR, the repertoire was profiled, and TCRdb retains in-frame clones only, with some absent. V, J and clone size were drawn from that table, and D and trimming were deduced from the DNA. The sample includes over 350,000 clones, 85% to 90% seen only once; the top ten take around 9.3%. This CDR3 contains 12 residues. CDR1 and CDR2 (germline): GTSNPN, SVGIG (reference sequence). The V and J ends lost 4 bases and 7 bases respectively, with 13 bases between them. This rearrangement joins TRBV30 to TRBJ1-2; tentative D call: TRBD1 (5 bases). The sequencing input was PBMCs or T cells enriched from blood (not recorded which). The source of this sequence is a woman in her forties or fifties who had recovered from COVID-19. CDR3 sequence: CAWTHGAAGYTF. CDR3 coding DNA: TGTGCCTGGACTCATGGGGCGGCTGGCTACACCTTC.